This record concerns one TCR beta chain sequence. Using immunoSEQ multiplex PCR, the repertoire was profiled, and TCRdb retains in-frame clones only, with some absent. The table lists fewer than 110,000 clones, approximately 88% of them singletons. This sample was taken from a study of blood T cell repertoires in COVID-19. The length of the CDR3 is 15 residues. Looked up from germline, CDR1 is SGHNT and CDR2 is YENEEA. The V and J ends lost 5 bases and 10 bases, in that order; junction bases with no gene match: 6. The source material was peripheral blood. The source of this sequence is a man aged 50 to 59 with active or convalescent COVID-19. The chain couples TRBV11-3 to TRBJ2-1; TRBD2 aligns across 15 bases. The DNA for the CDR3 is TGTGCCAGCAGCCAGGGGACTAGCGGGAGGCGAGAGCAGTTCTTC. Protein product: CASSQGTSGRREQFF.